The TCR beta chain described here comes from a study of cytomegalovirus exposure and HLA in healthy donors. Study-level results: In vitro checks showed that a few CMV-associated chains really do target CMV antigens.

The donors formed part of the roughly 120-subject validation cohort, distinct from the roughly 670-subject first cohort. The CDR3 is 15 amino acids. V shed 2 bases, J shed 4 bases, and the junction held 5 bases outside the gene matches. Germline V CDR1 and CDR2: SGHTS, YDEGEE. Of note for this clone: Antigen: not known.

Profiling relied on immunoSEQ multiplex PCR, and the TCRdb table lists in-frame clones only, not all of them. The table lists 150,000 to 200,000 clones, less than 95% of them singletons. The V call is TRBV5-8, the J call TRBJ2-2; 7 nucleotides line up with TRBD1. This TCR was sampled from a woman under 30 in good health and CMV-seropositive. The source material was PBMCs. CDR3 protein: CASSFGQGVTGELFF. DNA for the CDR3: TGTGCCAGCAGCTTTGGTCAGGGGGTCACCGGGGAGCTGTTTTTT.